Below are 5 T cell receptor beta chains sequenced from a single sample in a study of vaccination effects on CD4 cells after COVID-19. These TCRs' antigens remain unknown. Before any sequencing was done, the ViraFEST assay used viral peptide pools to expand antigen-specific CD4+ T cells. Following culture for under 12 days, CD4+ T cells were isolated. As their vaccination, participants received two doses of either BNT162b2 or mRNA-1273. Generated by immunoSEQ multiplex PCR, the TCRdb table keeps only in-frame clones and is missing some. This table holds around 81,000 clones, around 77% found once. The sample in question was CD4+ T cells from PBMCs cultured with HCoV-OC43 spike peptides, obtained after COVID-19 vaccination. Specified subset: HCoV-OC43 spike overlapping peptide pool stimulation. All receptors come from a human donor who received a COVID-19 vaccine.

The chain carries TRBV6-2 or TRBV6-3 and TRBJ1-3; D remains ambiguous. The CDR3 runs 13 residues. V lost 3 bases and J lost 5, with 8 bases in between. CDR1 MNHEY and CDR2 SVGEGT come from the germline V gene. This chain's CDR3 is CASSYLSRNTIYF. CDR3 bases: TGTGCCAGCAGTTATCTTTCGCGAAACACCATATATTTT.

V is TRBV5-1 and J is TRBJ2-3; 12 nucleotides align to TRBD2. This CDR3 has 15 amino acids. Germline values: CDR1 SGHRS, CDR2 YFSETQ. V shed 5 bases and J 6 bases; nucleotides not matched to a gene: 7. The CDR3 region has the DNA TGCGCCAGCAGGCGGACTAGCGGGATCGGCGATACGCAGTATTTT. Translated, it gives CASRRTSGIGDTQYF.

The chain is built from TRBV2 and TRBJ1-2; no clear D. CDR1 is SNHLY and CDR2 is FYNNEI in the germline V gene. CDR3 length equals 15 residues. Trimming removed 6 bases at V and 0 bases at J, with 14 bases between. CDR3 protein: CASRSGPSSNYGYTF. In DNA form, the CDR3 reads TGTGCCAGCAGAAGCGGACCTTCCTCTAACTATGGCTACACCTTC.

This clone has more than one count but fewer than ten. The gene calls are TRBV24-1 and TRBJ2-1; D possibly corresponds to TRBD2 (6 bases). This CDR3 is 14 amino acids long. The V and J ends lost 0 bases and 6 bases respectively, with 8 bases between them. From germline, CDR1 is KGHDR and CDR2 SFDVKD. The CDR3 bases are TGTGCCACCAGTGATTTGCTAGCGCGCAATGAGCAGTTCTTC. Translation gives CATSDLLARNEQFF.

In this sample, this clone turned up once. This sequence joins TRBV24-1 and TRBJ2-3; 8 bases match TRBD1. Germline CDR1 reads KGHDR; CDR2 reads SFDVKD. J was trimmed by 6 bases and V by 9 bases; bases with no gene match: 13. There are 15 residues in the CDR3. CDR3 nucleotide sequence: TGTGCCACCCAAGATCCCAGGGGGCCGGGTGATACGCAGTATTTT. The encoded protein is CATQDPRGPGDTQYF.